Presented here are 19 T cell receptor beta chains from one specimen sequenced in a study of cytomegalovirus exposure and HLA in healthy donors (dated by TCRdb to 2015 to 2018). Library construction relied on the immunoSEQ multiplex PCR assay. TCRdb re-hosts the immuneACCESS table, in-frame sequences only. Its copies lack some clones; in the studies checked, an unresolved V gene accounts for under half of them, and the cause for the rest is not known. The sample includes under 150,000 clones, with 84% observed a single time. 1.4% of the sample is held by the ten biggest clonotypes. Input material: PBMCs. These receptors all come from a woman younger than 45 in good health and CMV-seronegative.

The chain links TRBV5-6 to TRBJ1-3; 7 nucleotides agree with TRBD1. The CDR3 is 16 residues long. V lost 4 bases, J lost 2 bases, and 9 bases stayed unmatched. CDR1 is SGHDT, CDR2 YYEEEE, per germline. The DNA of the CDR3 is TGTGCCAGCAGCGGAACTACAGGGGCGGCTGGAAACACCATATATTTT. Its translation is CASSGTTGAAGNTIYF.

The chain couples TRBV27 to TRBJ1-1; D gene unclear. The germline gives CDR1 MNHEY, CDR2 SMNVEV (reference sequence). V dropped 4 bases and J dropped 1 base, with 4 bases sitting between them. There are 12 residues in the CDR3. CDR3 amino acids: CASSSRNTEAFF. DNA of the CDR3: TGTGCCAGCAGTTCGAGGAACACTGAAGCTTTCTTT.

The CDR3 loop reads CASRSAGQGNYGYTF. The DNA for the CDR3 is TGTGCCAGCAGGTCAGCGGGACAGGGGAACTATGGCTACACCTTC. The rearrangement joins TRBV25-1 to TRBJ1-2, with 10 nucleotides matching TRBD1. V shed 6 bases and J 2 bases; nucleotides not matched to a gene: 6. This CDR3 comprises 15 residues. CDR1 MGHDK and CDR2 SYGVNS come from the germline V gene.

The rearrangement joins TRBV18 to TRBJ1-2; perhaps TRBD1 as D (6 bases). Between the trimmed V and J ends, which lost 3 bases and 2 bases, there was a span of 7 bases. CDR1 is KGHSH and CDR2 is LQKENI in the germline V gene. This CDR3 contains 13 residues. The CDR3 reads CASSPRGNYGYTF. Written as DNA, the CDR3 is TGTGCCAGCTCACCGAGGGGGAACTATGGCTACACCTTC.

The chain recombines TRBV6-5 with TRBJ1-4, with D unresolved. Germline V gives CDR1 MNHEY, CDR2 SVGAGI. Trimming removed 6 bases at V and 5 bases at J, with 10 bases between. The CDR3 is 13 amino acids. The DNA for the CDR3 is TGTGCCAGCAGATTGACACGCAATGAAAAACTGTTTTTT. This sequence encodes CASRLTRNEKLFF.

This clone showed up just a few times. V is TRBV7-2 and J is TRBJ1-2, with 7 bases aligning to TRBD1. The germline V gene has CDR1 SGHTA and CDR2 FQGNSA. V was clipped by 5 bases and J by 6 bases; unmatched bases: 9. The CDR3 runs 14 residues. CDR3 protein: CASSPGTEVDGYTF. DNA of the CDR3: TGTGCCAGCAGCCCCGGGACAGAGGTCGATGGCTACACCTTC.

V gene TRBV4-1 combines with J gene TRBJ1-2; a weak D match, TRBD1 (5 bases). This CDR3 has 15 residues. The V gene's germline CDR1 is MGHRA and CDR2 YSYEKL. V was shortened by 7 bases and J by 6 bases, with 21 bases between the two germline ends. CDR3 amino acids: CASTQKRGGGDGYTF. The CDR3 bases are TGCGCCAGCACTCAAAAGCGGGGGGGAGGTGATGGCTACACCTTC.

The chain carries TRBV27 and TRBJ1-1; maybe TRBD1 (6 bases). Trimming left V 5 bases short and J 2 bases short, with 21 bases between. Germline CDR1 MNHEY, CDR2 SMNVEV (reference sequence). CDR3 size: 17 residues. The CDR3 coding sequence is TGTGCCAGCAGTAAGAGCTACCCGGGACACCAAAACACTGAAGCTTTCTTT. It yields the protein CASSKSYPGHQNTEAFF.

This sequence joins TRBV11-2 and TRBJ1-4, with TRBD1 matching over 10 bases. Germline CDR1 and CDR2: SGHAT and FQNNGV. J gave up 4 bases and V 5 bases, and 4 bases lay outside the gene matches. This CDR3 is 15 amino acids long. The CDR3 nucleotides read TGTGCCAGCAGCCAGGGACAGGGGAATAATGAAAAACTGTTTTTT. This encodes CASSQGQGNNEKLFF.

By frequency in the sample, this clone is medium-sized. The chain combines TRBV5-6 with TRBJ2-7; the D gene is possibly TRBD1 (6 bases). Deletions cut 1 base from V and 2 bases from J, with 10 bases between. CDR1 and CDR2 from the germline V gene are SGHDT and YYEEEE. CDR3 length: 14 residues. CDR3 DNA: TGTGCCAGCAGCTTGATGGGGGCCCCCTACGAGCAGTACTTC. Translation gives CASSLMGAPYEQYF.

The V call is TRBV2, the J call TRBJ1-6; a weak D match, TRBD1 (6 bases). Germline V gives CDR1 SNHLY, CDR2 FYNNEI. This CDR3 comprises 13 residues. Trimming shortened V by 6 bases and J by 10 bases, and 13 bases separated the two germline ends. CDR3 protein: CASRNREDSPLHF. CDR3 nucleotides: TGTGCCAGCAGGAACAGGGAAGACTCACCCCTCCACTTT. Using reference TRBV2 and TRBJ1-6 for the parts outside the CDR3, the full variable domain is EPEVTQTPSHQVTQMGQEVILRCVPISNHLYFYWYRQILGQKVEFLVSFYNNEISEKSEIFDDQFSVERPDGSNFTLKIRSTKLEDSAMYFCASRNREDSPLHFGNGTRLTVT.

The CDR3 sequence is CASSFIGVAYEQYF. For the CDR3, the DNA is TGTGCCAGCAGCTTTATAGGGGTGGCCTACGAGCAGTACTTC. The chain employs TRBV11-2 and TRBJ2-7, with a tentative D call TRBD1 (5 bases). This CDR3 has 14 amino acids. Germline V lookup: CDR1 SGHAT, CDR2 FQNNGV. Trimming took off 3 bases at V and 2 bases at J, with 11 bases between the two ends.

The rearrangement uses TRBV6-5 and TRBJ2-6; D perhaps matches TRBD1 (6 bases). This CDR3 region has 15 residues. CDR1 is MNHEY and CDR2 is SVGAGI in the germline V gene. V was clipped by 6 bases and J by 2 bases, with 11 bases between them. The CDR3 nucleotides read TGTGCCAGCAGAGCAGGGGTGACTGGGGCCAACGTCCTGACTTTC. It yields the protein CASRAGVTGANVLTF.

This chain links TRBV5-6 with TRBJ1-2, with TRBD1 identical over 7 bases. With 5 bases clipped from V and 8 bases from J, the junction kept 9 bases outside the gene matches. Germline V gives CDR1 SGHDT, CDR2 YYEEEE. The CDR3 extends over 13 amino acids. The CDR3 loop reads CASRVDRARGYTF. Written as DNA, the CDR3 is TGTGCCAGCAGAGTCGACAGGGCCCGAGGCTACACCTTC.

CDR3 loop: CASRDRATDTQYF. DNA for the CDR3: TGTGCCAGCAGGGACAGGGCCACAGATACGCAGTATTTT. This chain uses TRBV25-1 with TRBJ2-3; TRBD1 matches at 8 bases. V was clipped by 6 bases and J by 2 bases; unmatched bases: 1. CDR3 length: 13 residues. Germline assignment: CDR1 MGHDK and CDR2 SYGVNS.

The chain has TRBV5-1 and TRBJ2-1, with 13 bases matching TRBD2. This CDR3 spans 17 amino acids. Per the germline V gene, CDR1 is SGHRS and CDR2 is YFSETQ. With 3 bases clipped from V and 5 bases from J, the junction kept 8 bases outside the gene matches. The CDR3 nucleotides read TGCGCCAGCAGCTCGGGACTAGCGGGGACAAGGGACAATGAGCAGTTCTTC. Protein: CASSSGLAGTRDNEQFF.

The J gene is TRBJ2-3, the V gene TRBV5-4, with D possibly TRBD1 on 6 matching bases. CDR1 and CDR2 from the germline V gene are SGHNT and YYREEE (reference sequence). V lost 2 bases, J lost 2 bases, and 12 bases lay in between. This CDR3 has 15 amino acids. The CDR3 is CASSLQGVITDTQYF. CDR3 DNA sequence: TGTGCCAGCAGCTTACAGGGTGTGATCACAGATACGCAGTATTTT.

This clone was observed a single time. This rearrangement joins TRBV9 to TRBJ2-1; 11 positions agree with TRBD2. This CDR3 region has 17 residues. With V trimmed by 4 bases and J by 9 bases, 15 bases remained unmatched. CDR1 and CDR2 (germline): SGDLS, YYNGEE. This chain's CDR3 is CASSIMLVAGGLGEQFF. The CDR3 nucleotides are TGTGCCAGCAGCATCATGCTGGTAGCGGGGGGGCTTGGTGAGCAGTTCTTC.

This clone was detected only a few times. The chain combines TRBV2 with TRBJ1-5; D uncertain. Germline V gene lookup returns CDR1 SNHLY and CDR2 FYNNEI. V was clipped by 4 bases and J by 5 bases, with 9 bases between them. The CDR3 has 13 residues. In nucleotides, the CDR3 is TGTGCCAGCAGTGTGCGGGTGGATCAGCCCCAGCATTTT. Protein sequence: CASSVRVDQPQHF. The entire variable domain, with the rest obtained from reference TRBV2 and TRBJ1-5, is as follows: EPEVTQTPSHQVTQMGQEVILRCVPISNHLYFYWYRQILGQKVEFLVSFYNNEISEKSEIFDDQFSVERPDGSNFTLKIRSTKLEDSAMYFCASSVRVDQPQHFGDGTRLSIL.